These 29 T cell receptor beta chains originate from one sample sequenced in a study of T-cell memory formation after mild COVID-19 (dated by TCRdb to the early 2020s). The library was made by 5' RACE. These reads were obtained on an Illumina NovaSeq 6000. TCRdb passed the public sequencing reads through fastp at Q25 and MiXCR, retaining productive beta sequences. Each record represents a unique CDR3 protein, reported with the most common genes and DNA among its rows. The sample yields approximately 290,000 distinct CDR3 sequences; approximately 7.6% were counted once. The top ten hold 20% to 25% of the sample. Source material: PBMCs or a T cell subset sorted from them (not recorded which). The receptor set was obtained from a man aged 18 to 30 who had mild COVID-19 (a few samples of this study predate the infection). The sample titles of this study are shuffled in the database, so cell type and time point are left out; the donor was told from shared clones.

The sample holds a few counts of this clonotype. This chain joins TRBV7-9 and TRBJ2-2, with 7 bases identical to TRBD1. This CDR3 region has 16 residues. In germline, CDR1 is SEHNR, CDR2 FQNEAQ (reference sequence). V was pared by 8 bases and J by 5 bases, with 14 bases of the junction left unmatched. The CDR3 loop is CASDPLQGETTGELFF. In nucleotides, the CDR3 is TGTGCCAGCGACCCACTTCAGGGGGAAACGACCGGGGAGCTGTTTTTT.

There are a few counts of this clonotype. The chain couples TRBV6-1 to TRBJ2-7; TRBD1 matches 9 bases. The germline CDR1 and CDR2 sequences are MNHNS and SASEGT. The CDR3 is 13 amino acids. The V segment lost 7 bases and the J segment 5 bases; nucleotides outside the gene matches: 6. CDR3 nucleotide sequence: TGTGCCAGCAAAAGACAGGGGGACGACGAGCAGTACTTC. Translation: CASKRQGDDEQYF.

This clonotype has ten or more counts. The J gene is TRBJ2-1, the V gene TRBV5-1, with 7 bases aligning to TRBD1. The CDR3 is 14 amino acids. Germline loops: CDR1 SGHRS, CDR2 YFSETQ. Unmatched junction bases numbered 7, after V lost 4 bases and J lost 6 bases. CDR3 DNA: TGCGCCAGCAGCCCCCGGGACAGTTCCAATGAGCAGTTCTTC. Its protein product is CASSPRDSSNEQFF.

This clonotype showed up just a few times. As DNA, the CDR3 is TGCGCCACCCAGATGAACTCTGGAAACACCATATATTTT. This sequence encodes CATQMNSGNTIYF. The J gene is TRBJ1-3, the V gene TRBV10-1; unclear D gene. The CDR3 runs 13 residues. Deletions cut 10 bases from V and 0 bases from J, with 10 bases between. Germline V gene data show CDR1 as WNHNN and CDR2 as SYGVQD (reference sequence).

This clonotype was picked up a small number of times. This chain connects TRBV5-1 to TRBJ1-4; 7 nucleotides line up with TRBD1. Trimming at V came to 4 bases and at J to 7 bases, leaving 10 bases not matched to a gene. Germline CDR1 reads SGHRS; CDR2 reads YFSETQ. This CDR3 has 15 amino acids. The CDR3 region has the DNA TGCGCCAGCAGCCCGCAGAGGACAGGAGGTGAAAAACTGTTTTTT. Protein: CASSPQRTGGEKLFF.

This clonotype occurred many times. The chain combines TRBV5-1 with TRBJ2-3; 13 nucleotides line up with TRBD2. V dropped 2 bases and J dropped 1; count of bases not matched to a gene: 4. Per the germline V gene, CDR1 is SGHRS and CDR2 is YFSETQ. The CDR3 runs 17 residues. CDR3: CASSFPGLAGGTDTQYF. The CDR3 region has the DNA TGCGCCAGCAGCTTTCCCGGACTAGCGGGGGGCACAGATACGCAGTATTTT.

The J gene is TRBJ1-6, the V gene TRBV25-1, with TRBD1 matching over 7 bases. The V segment lost 8 bases and the J segment 1 base; nucleotides outside the gene matches: 2. The CDR3 is made up of 14 amino acids. CDR1 is MGHDK, CDR2 SYGVNS, per germline. The CDR3 reads CASRGQSYNSPLHF. In DNA, the CDR3 is TGTGCCAGCCGGGGACAGTCCTATAATTCACCCCTCCACTTT.

There are a few counts of this clonotype. The chain recombines TRBV20-1 with TRBJ1-4; D uncertain. There are 14 residues in the CDR3. V gave up 7 bases and J gave up 0 bases, with 12 bases separating them. From germline, CDR1 is DFQATT and CDR2 SNEGSKA (reference sequence). The CDR3 sequence: CSVPPSATNEKLFF. The CDR3 DNA is TGCAGTGTCCCACCCAGTGCAACTAATGAAAAACTGTTTTTT.

This clonotype has only a few counts. One end of the junction is discordant with germline, which a read error may explain. The rearrangement joins TRBV4-1 to TRBJ1-2; 11 bases are shared with TRBD1. The CDR3 sequence is 14 residues long. CDR1 and CDR2 from the germline V gene are MGHRA and YSYEKL. The CDR3 sequence: CASSPIGRTGGKAF. The DNA for the CDR3 is TGCGCCAGCAGCCCGATCGGCCGGACAGGGGGCAAGGCCTTC.

The rearrangement joins TRBV7-9 to TRBJ2-7; a possible D gene is TRBD2 (5 bases). V lost 1 base to trimming and J lost 6 bases, with 16 bases between them. This CDR3 comprises 15 residues. Germline lookup yields CDR1 SEHNR and CDR2 FQNEAQ (reference sequence). CDR3 amino acids: CASSLGAGLASEQYV. In DNA, the CDR3 is TGTGCCAGCAGCTTAGGGGCAGGACTCGCCAGCGAGCAGTACGTC.

The chain carries TRBV28 and TRBJ2-5; D might be TRBD2 (6 bases). The CDR3 runs 15 residues. Trimming pared 7 bases from V and 4 bases from J, leaving 19 bases between. Germline V gives CDR1 MDHEN, CDR2 SYDVKM. DNA of the CDR3: TGTGCCAGCATCCCAATCGGGCTAGCGAGAGAGACCCAGTACTTC. Translation gives CASIPIGLARETQYF.

The chain employs TRBV3-1 and TRBJ1-2, with D perhaps TRBD1 (6 bases). Deletions cut 3 bases from V and 0 bases from J, with 20 bases between. The germline V gene encodes CDR1 LGHDT and CDR2 YNNKEL (reference sequence). The CDR3 runs 18 residues. CDR3 sequence reads: CASSHRPTGAPANYGYTF. CDR3 sequence (DNA): TGTGCCAGCAGCCATCGCCCCACGGGGGCACCAGCTAACTATGGCTACACCTTC.

Only a few counts were recorded for this clonotype. CDR3 in DNA: TGCAGTGCGCTCCCCCTCCTCCGTCCAGGTTTCTCTGGAAACACCATATATTTT. Its translation is CSALPLLRPGFSGNTIYF. The chain uses TRBV20-1 and TRBJ1-3; D is unclear. CDR1 and CDR2 (germline): DFQATT, SNEGSKA (reference sequence). Trimming took off 6 bases at V and 0 bases at J, with 24 bases between the two ends. The CDR3 covers 18 residues.

V is TRBV5-1 and J is TRBJ2-1, with 10 bases that match TRBD2. The junction had 9 bases not matched to a gene; V was cut back by 4 bases and J by 5 bases. Germline lookup yields CDR1 SGHRS and CDR2 YFSETQ. The CDR3 runs 16 residues. The DNA for the CDR3 is TGCGCCAGCAGCGGCTCTAGCGGGGGTAGTCACAATGAGCAGTTCTTC. Translation: CASSGSSGGSHNEQFF. Full variable domain (missing parts from reference TRBV5-1 and TRBJ2-1): KAGVTQTPRYLIKTRGQQVTLSCSPISGHRSVSWYQQTPGQGLQFLFEYFSETQRNKGNFPGRFSGRQFSNSRSEMNVSTLELGDSALYLCASSGSSGGSHNEQFFGPGTRLTVL.

This chain links TRBV7-2 with TRBJ2-1; D possibly corresponds to TRBD2 (6 bases). The germline CDR1 and CDR2 sequences are SGHTA and FQGNSA. V lost 5 bases and J lost 5, with 19 bases in between. The CDR3 has 16 amino acids. The CDR3 DNA is TGTGCCAGCAGCCCCCAGTCGGGCCGCGGGAACAATGAGCAGTTCTTC. Amino acids: CASSPQSGRGNNEQFF.

This clonotype was detected only a few times. The chain uses TRBV7-9 and TRBJ2-3; D unclear. CDR3 length: 12 residues. V was shortened by 7 bases and J by 0 bases, with 5 bases between the two germline ends. Germline-derived CDR1 and CDR2 are SEHNR and FQNEAQ (reference sequence). CDR3 DNA sequence: TGTGCCAGCAAGAAGAGCACAGATACGCAGTATTTT. Translated, it gives CASKKSTDTQYF.

There are a few counts of this clonotype. The V gene is TRBV2, the J gene TRBJ2-7; D is unclear. The CDR3 has 13 amino acids. Germline values: CDR1 SNHLY, CDR2 FYNNEI. Trimming took 5 bases from V and 0 from J, leaving 8 bases between them. CDR3 sequence (DNA): TGTGCCAGCAGTTGGGTCCCCTCCTACGAGCAGTACTTC. Amino acid sequence: CASSWVPSYEQYF.

In this sample, this clonotype turned up a few times. CDR3 sequence reads: CATSAPVTFHGYTF. CDR3 nucleotide sequence: TGTGCCACAAGCGCCCCCGTTACATTCCATGGCTACACCTTC. This chain joins TRBV6-5 and TRBJ1-2; D uncertain. Germline values: CDR1 MNHEY, CDR2 SVGAGI. The CDR3 totals 14 residues. V was pared by 10 bases and J by 6 bases, with 21 bases between.

J is TRBJ2-7 and V is TRBV29-1; D might be TRBD1 or TRBD2, each matching 5 bases. V lost 0 bases and J lost 1, with 13 bases in between. The CDR3 is 15 amino acids. The germline CDR1 and CDR2 sequences are SQVTM and ANQGSEA. The CDR3 region has the DNA TGCAGCGTTGAAGATCCGAGGGGCGCATCCTACGAGCAGTACTTC. This codes for CSVEDPRGASYEQYF.

This clonotype showed up just once. V and J are TRBV12-3 or TRBV12-4 and TRBJ2-3, with 10 bases lining up with TRBD1. CDR3 length: 17 residues. V lost 6 bases and J lost 2; bases outside the gene matches: 11. CDR3 coding DNA: TGTGCCAGCAGGTACCCTTCCGGGACAGGGGCCACAGATACGCAGTATTTT. Amino acid sequence: CASRYPSGTGATDTQYF.

V gene TRBV5-1 combines with J gene TRBJ2-1; 8 bases are shared with TRBD1. Trimming cost V 3 bases and J 0 bases; bases outside gene matches: 14. There are 19 residues in the CDR3. Germline V gene data show CDR1 as SGHRS and CDR2 as YFSETQ. CDR3 sequence: CASSWPQGQAYSSYNEQFF. DNA for the CDR3: TGCGCCAGCAGCTGGCCCCAGGGACAGGCTTACAGCTCCTACAATGAGCAGTTCTTC.

The sample holds a few counts of this clonotype. The chain joins TRBV18 to TRBJ2-3, with D perhaps given as TRBD1 or TRBD2 (5 bases each). CDR1 KGHSH and CDR2 LQKENI come from the germline V gene. The CDR3 is made up of 16 amino acids. Deletions cut 2 bases from V and 3 bases from J, with 15 bases between. Here the CDR3 DNA reads TGTGCCAGCTCACCAATGGGACCGGACCTAACAGATACGCAGTATTTT. It translates to CASSPMGPDLTDTQYF.

This clonotype has only a few counts. The V call is TRBV4-1, the J call TRBJ2-5; D is undetermined. This CDR3 has 14 amino acids. The germline V gene has CDR1 MGHRA and CDR2 YSYEKL. V was trimmed by 4 bases and J by 5 bases, leaving 14 bases between them. The CDR3 bases are TGCGCCAGCAGCCCGCAAGGCCGGTCCGAGACCCAGTACTTC. Residues: CASSPQGRSETQYF.

A few counts support this clonotype. The rearrangement links TRBV7-9 to TRBJ1-5; D is ambiguous. The CDR3 loop spans 15 amino acids. Trimming shortened V by 3 bases and J by 2 bases, and 11 bases separated the two germline ends. From germline, CDR1 is SEHNR and CDR2 FQNEAQ (reference sequence). The CDR3 coding sequence is TGTGCCAGCAGCTTCTCGGGGAAAGGCAATCAGCCCCAGCATTTT. The encoded protein is CASSFSGKGNQPQHF.

The J gene is TRBJ1-4, the V gene TRBV19; D is possibly TRBD1 (5 bases). Germline values: CDR1 LNHDA, CDR2 SQIVND (reference sequence). V dropped 7 bases and J dropped 6 bases, with 18 bases sitting between them. This CDR3 contains 15 residues. The CDR3 nucleotides read TGTGCCAGTAACGACAGAGGACCCGGAGATGAAAAACTGTTTTTT. It specifies CASNDRGPGDEKLFF.

This chain uses TRBV7-9 with TRBJ1-5; no clear D gene. The V and J ends lost 2 bases and 0 bases respectively, with 5 bases between them. Germline-derived CDR1 and CDR2 are SEHNR and FQNEAQ (reference sequence). This CDR3 has 14 residues. DNA for the CDR3: TGTGCCAGCAGCTTATCAATTAGCAATCAGCCCCAGCATTTT. This encodes CASSLSISNQPQHF.

This clonotype was counted once. The V gene is TRBV6-2 or TRBV6-3, the J gene TRBJ2-7; no clear D gene. The CDR3 consists of 13 residues. Germline CDR1 reads MNHEY; CDR2 reads SVGEGT. Trimming cost V 6 bases and J 4 bases, with 13 bases left between them. The CDR3 loop reads CASSAQRIYEQYV. CDR3 DNA sequence: TGTGCCAGCAGCGCCCAGCGAATTTACGAGCAGTACGTC.

This clonotype was detected ten times or more. CDR3 bases: TGTGCCACCAGTGATGGTAGCTCCTCCGCAGATACGCAGTATTTT. This encodes CATSDGSSSADTQYF. This chain uses TRBV24-1 with TRBJ2-3; no clear D gene. The CDR3 length is 15 residues. CDR1 and CDR2 (germline): KGHDR, SFDVKD. V lost 3 bases to trimming and J lost 4 bases, with 13 bases between them.

Many counts were recorded for this clonotype. The rearrangement uses TRBV7-2 and TRBJ2-7; tentatively, D is TRBD2 (6 bases). This CDR3 is built from 13 residues. Per the germline V gene, CDR1 is SGHTA and CDR2 is FQGNSA. Trimming took 10 bases from V and 3 from J, leaving 16 bases between them. The CDR3 sequence: CATSAGPNYEQYF. CDR3 nucleotide sequence: TGTGCCACCTCCGCGGGACCGAACTACGAGCAGTACTTC.